The next 20 T cell receptor beta chains were all read from a single sample in a study of cytomegalovirus exposure and HLA in healthy donors. Primers: 60 Vbeta forward and 13 Jbeta reverse. Using immunoSEQ multiplex PCR, the repertoire was profiled, and TCRdb retains in-frame clones only, with some absent. Of about 120,000 clones listed, around 70% are singletons. The sequenced sample was PBMCs. Receptors were obtained from a woman between 40 and 50 years old in good health and CMV-seronegative.

This chain uses TRBV29-1 with TRBJ2-7, with 7 bases aligning to TRBD1. There are 13 residues in the CDR3. Trimming removed 7 bases from V and 5 bases from J; junction bases left unmatched: 11. Germline V gene data show CDR1 as SQVTM and CDR2 as ANQGSEA. The CDR3 sequence is CSAEGQTLNEQYF. CDR3 in DNA: TGCAGCGCCGAGGGACAGACACTGAACGAGCAGTACTTC.

The J gene is TRBJ2-5, the V gene TRBV25-1, with TRBD2 identical over 11 bases. CDR3 size: 16 residues. V was clipped by 1 base and J by 4 bases; unmatched bases: 5. Germline V gene lookup returns CDR1 MGHDK and CDR2 SYGVNS. CDR3 DNA: TGTGCCAGCAGTGAATCCGGGCTAGCGGGAGGAGAGACCCAGTACTTC. Protein sequence: CASSESGLAGGETQYF. Using reference TRBV25-1 and TRBJ2-5 for the parts outside the CDR3, the full variable domain is EADIYQTPRYLVIGTGKKITLECSQTMGHDKMYWYQQDPGMELHLIHYSYGVNSTEKGDLSSESTVSRIRTEHFPLTLESARPSHTSQYLCASSESGLAGGETQYFGPGTRLLVL.

This chain joins TRBV28 and TRBJ1-2, with unresolved D. The CDR3 is 15 residues long. Trimming shortened V by 5 bases and J by 4 bases, and 17 bases separated the two germline ends. CDR1 is MDHEN, CDR2 SYDVKM, per germline. The CDR3 region is CASSPEASPSYGYTF. CDR3 in DNA: TGTGCCAGCAGTCCAGAGGCCTCCCCATCCTATGGCTACACCTTC.

In regard to this clone: One end of the junction varies from germline; a read error may be responsible. V usage is TRBV7-9 and J usage is TRBJ2-1; perhaps TRBD1 as D (5 bases). CDR3 length: 12 amino acids. Germline V gene lookup returns CDR1 SEHNR and CDR2 FQNEAQ (reference sequence). CDR3 nucleotide sequence: TGTTCCAGCAGCCCCTCAGGGATGGAGCGGTTCTTC. This encodes CSSSPSGMERFF.

This chain joins TRBV28 and TRBJ1-5; the D is unclear. The CDR3 length is 13 residues. Germline loops: CDR1 MDHEN, CDR2 SYDVKM. The germline V and J ends were trimmed by 2 bases and 2 bases, with 4 bases remaining between them. CDR3 region: CASSLQGNQPQHF. In DNA form, the CDR3 reads TGTGCCAGCAGTTTACAGGGCAATCAGCCCCAGCATTTT.

The chain links TRBV28 to TRBJ2-7; no reliable D call. Germline-derived CDR1 and CDR2 are MDHEN and SYDVKM. Trimming left V 2 bases short and J 5 bases short, with 4 bases between. The CDR3 consists of 11 residues. CDR3 DNA: TGTGCCAGCAGTTTAGTAAACGAGCAGTACTTC. Its translation is CASSLVNEQYF.

The table lists this clone with a few counts. V is TRBV6-5 and J is TRBJ2-1, with D perhaps matching TRBD2 (5 bases). The CDR3 has 13 residues. Germline CDR1 is MNHEY and CDR2 is SVGAGI. Trimming left V 6 bases short and J 5 bases short, with 11 bases between. CDR3 loop: CASRSGRNNEQFF. The CDR3 DNA reads TGTGCCAGCAGGTCGGGAAGGAACAATGAGCAGTTCTTC.

The chain uses TRBV5-4 and TRBJ2-5; 10 bases line up with TRBD2. CDR3 length equals 15 residues. Trimming took 5 bases from V and 1 from J; bases not matched to a gene: 5. CDR1 is SGHNT and CDR2 is YYREEE in the germline V gene (reference sequence). The CDR3: CASRKAGGSQETQYF. The CDR3 nucleotides are TGTGCCAGCAGGAAAGCGGGGGGGTCCCAAGAGACCCAGTACTTC.

The chain combines TRBV6-5 with TRBJ1-1, with D possibly matching TRBD1 (5 bases). CDR3 length equals 13 residues. The V end lost 6 bases, the J end lost 1 base, and 9 bases lay between the germline ends. Germline CDR1 and CDR2: MNHEY and SVGAGI. The DNA for the CDR3 is TGTGCCAGCAGGAACGGACAGAACACTGAAGCTTTCTTT. Protein product: CASRNGQNTEAFF.

A single count supports this clone. Here the CDR3 DNA reads TGTGCCAGCAGCGTAGCCCCGGACAGACAAGAGACCCAGTACTTC. This encodes CASSVAPDRQETQYF. This chain links TRBV9 with TRBJ2-5; possible D gene TRBD1, 6 bases. The ends were cut back, 0 bases at V and 2 bases at J, with 11 bases in the middle. This CDR3 spans 15 amino acids. The germline gives CDR1 SGDLS, CDR2 YYNGEE.

The chain combines TRBV28 with TRBJ1-2, with D perhaps TRBD1 (5 bases). Germline-derived CDR1 and CDR2 are MDHEN and SYDVKM. The CDR3 has 14 residues. V dropped 5 bases and J dropped 8 bases, with 18 bases sitting between them. CDR3 DNA: TGTGCCAGCAGTCCCCAGGGTGGAGGGGAAGGCTACACCTTC. Protein: CASSPQGGGEGYTF.

This chain uses TRBV6-1 with TRBJ1-2, with D unclear. V was shortened by 1 base and J by 4 bases, with 10 bases between the two germline ends. The CDR3 is made up of 14 amino acids. Germline V gene data show CDR1 as MNHNS and CDR2 as SASEGT. CDR3 DNA: TGTGCCAGCAGTGAAGGTTCAGGTATCTATGGCTACACCTTC. It encodes CASSEGSGIYGYTF.

The J gene is TRBJ1-4, the V gene TRBV7-9; weak D call: TRBD1 (6 bases). This CDR3 comprises 14 residues. The germline V gene has CDR1 SEHNR and CDR2 FQNEAQ (reference sequence). Trimming removed 5 bases at V and 4 bases at J, with 11 bases between. As DNA, the CDR3 is TGTGCCAGCAGCGTAGGGGGGGTTAATGAAAAACTGTTTTTT. Protein sequence: CASSVGGVNEKLFF.

V is TRBV18 and J is TRBJ2-1; the D gene is possibly TRBD1 (5 bases). The CDR3 is 16 amino acids. Per germline, CDR1 KGHSH and CDR2 LQKENI. V was cut by 4 bases and J by 2 bases, with 15 bases left in between. The CDR3, as DNA: TGTGCCAGCTCACACGGCCAGGGTGTAACCTACAATGAGCAGTTCTTC. It codes for CASSHGQGVTYNEQFF. The full variable domain, with the rest looked up from reference TRBV18 and TRBJ2-1, is NAGVMQNPRHLVRRRGQEARLRCSPMKGHSHVYWYRQLPEEGLKFMVYLQKENIIDESGMPKERFSAEFPKEGPSILRIQQVVRGDSAAYFCASSHGQGVTYNEQFFGPGTRLTVL.

There are a few counts of this clone. The chain has TRBV6-5 and TRBJ1-5; 7 bases are shared with TRBD1. J gave up 5 bases and V 6 bases, and 10 bases lay outside the gene matches. Germline V lookup: CDR1 MNHEY, CDR2 SVGAGI. The CDR3 is 15 amino acids. CDR3 sequence (DNA): TGTGCCAGCAGCTCCGTTGAGGGGGCGTATCAGCCCCAGCATTTT. This codes for CASSSVEGAYQPQHF.

J is TRBJ2-1 and V is TRBV29-1; 9 nucleotides match TRBD1. The trim removed 4 bases at V and 1 base at J, leaving 5 bases unmatched. Germline values: CDR1 SQVTM, CDR2 ANQGSEA. This CDR3 is 15 amino acids long. The CDR3 is CSVVFGQGSYNEQFF. CDR3 in DNA: TGCAGCGTTGTCTTCGGACAGGGGTCCTACAATGAGCAGTTCTTC.

The CDR3 DNA follows: TGTGCCAGCAGCTTCCTCCGGGACAGGGGGAGTGAGCAGTACTTC. Encoded protein: CASSFLRDRGSEQYF. The rearrangement links TRBV7-9 to TRBJ2-7; 11 bases align to TRBD1. The germline V gene has CDR1 SEHNR and CDR2 FQNEAQ (reference sequence). After removal of 3 bases from V and 7 bases from J, the junction contained 8 bases not matched to a gene. The CDR3 contains 15 residues.

The V gene is TRBV5-4, the J gene TRBJ2-5; 9 nucleotides align to TRBD2. The J segment lost 1 base and the V segment lost 4 bases, leaving 14 bases of the junction unmatched. Germline V gives CDR1 SGHNT, CDR2 YYREEE (reference sequence). The CDR3 is 18 residues long. CDR3 loop: CASSAAPMSGGTQETQYF. CDR3 bases: TGTGCCAGCAGCGCGGCCCCTATGAGCGGGGGGACCCAAGAGACCCAGTACTTC.

Here the CDR3 reads CASAAGLRSSYNEQFF. CDR3 sequence (DNA): TGTGCCAGTGCGGCGGGGCTAAGGAGCTCCTACAATGAGCAGTTCTTC. The chain is built from TRBV21-1 and TRBJ2-1; TRBD2, the D gene given by the table, was not confirmed from the DNA. TRBV21-1 is noted as a pseudogene. The CDR3 sequence is 16 residues long.

In its sample, this clone was seen once. The V and J genes are TRBV6-6 and TRBJ2-5; D may be TRBD2 (5 bases). V was pared by 4 bases and J by 3 bases, with 6 bases between. This CDR3 is 12 amino acids long. CDR1 is MNHNY and CDR2 is SVGAGI in the germline V gene (reference sequence). DNA of the CDR3: TGTGCCAGCAGTTTGGAGGAAGAGACCCAGTACTTC. Residues: CASSLEEETQYF.